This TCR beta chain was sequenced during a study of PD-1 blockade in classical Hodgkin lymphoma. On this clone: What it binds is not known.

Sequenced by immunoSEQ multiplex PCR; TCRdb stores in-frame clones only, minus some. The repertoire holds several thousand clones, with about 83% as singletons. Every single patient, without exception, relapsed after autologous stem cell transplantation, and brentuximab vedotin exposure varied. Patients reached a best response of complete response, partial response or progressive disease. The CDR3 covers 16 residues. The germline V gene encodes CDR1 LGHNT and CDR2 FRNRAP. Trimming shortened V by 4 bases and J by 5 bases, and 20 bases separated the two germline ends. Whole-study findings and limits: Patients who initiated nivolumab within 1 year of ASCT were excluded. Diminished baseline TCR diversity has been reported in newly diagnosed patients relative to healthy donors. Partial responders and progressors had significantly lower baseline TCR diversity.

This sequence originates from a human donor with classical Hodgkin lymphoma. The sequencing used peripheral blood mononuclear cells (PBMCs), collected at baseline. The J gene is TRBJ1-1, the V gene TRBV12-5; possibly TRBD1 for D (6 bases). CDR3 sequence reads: CASGSGYGGRETEAFF. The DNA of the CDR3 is TGTGCTAGTGGTTCGGGCTACGGGGGGCGCGAAACTGAAGCTTTCTTT.